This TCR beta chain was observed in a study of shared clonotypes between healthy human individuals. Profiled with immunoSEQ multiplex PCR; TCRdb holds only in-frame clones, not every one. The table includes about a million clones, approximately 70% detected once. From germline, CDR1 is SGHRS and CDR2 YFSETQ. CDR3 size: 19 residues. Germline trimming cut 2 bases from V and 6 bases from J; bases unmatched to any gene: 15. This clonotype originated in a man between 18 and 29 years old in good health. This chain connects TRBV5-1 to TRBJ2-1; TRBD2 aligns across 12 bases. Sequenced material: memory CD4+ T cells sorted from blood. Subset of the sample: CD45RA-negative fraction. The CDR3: CASSFLTKTTSGGFNEQFF. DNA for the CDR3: TGCGCCAGCAGCTTCCTCACTAAGACGACTAGCGGGGGTTTCAATGAGCAGTTCTTC.